Below are 32 T cell receptor beta chains sequenced from a single sample in a study of patients and donors after allogeneic stem cell transplantation. TCRdb passed the RT-PCR reads through MiXCR, listing each CDR3 protein once. The sample includes fewer than 500,000 distinct CDR3 sequences, 15% to 20% of them seen just once. Sequenced sample: blood, either unsorted or a sorted T cell fraction (not recorded which). Source of these receptors: a human donor who was either an allogeneic HSCT recipient or a stem cell or donor lymphocyte infusion donor (not recorded which). It is not recorded whose cells these are; they may come from a transplant donor.

The genes are TRBV6-5 and TRBJ1-1, with a possible D match to TRBD1 (6 bases). V shed 0 bases and J shed 3 bases, with 11 bases lying between them. The CDR3 consists of 15 residues. CDR1 and CDR2 (germline): MNHEY, SVGAGI. The CDR3 DNA sequence: TGTGCCAGCAGTTACTCGGACGAGGGGGACACTGAAGCTTTCTTT. This gives the protein CASSYSDEGDTEAFF.

The V and J genes are TRBV12-3 or TRBV12-4 and TRBJ2-7; 9 nucleotides line up with TRBD1. V shed 6 bases and J 7 bases; nucleotides not matched to a gene: 7. The CDR3 is 13 amino acids. The CDR3 sequence: CASSRTGVWEQYF. The CDR3 DNA follows: TGTGCCAGCAGCCGGACAGGGGTTTGGGAGCAGTACTTC.

The V gene is TRBV7-9, the J gene TRBJ2-5; no clear D. The ends were cut back, 5 bases at V and 0 bases at J, with 13 bases in the middle. This CDR3 has 15 residues. Germline lookup yields CDR1 SEHNR and CDR2 FQNEAQ (reference sequence). This CDR3 is CASSLPSPYQETQYF. The CDR3 coding sequence is TGTGCCAGCAGCCTCCCCTCGCCGTACCAAGAGACCCAGTACTTC.

This clonotype was seen more than once but under ten times. The CDR3 DNA follows: TGCAGTGCTAGTTTGTGGAACACTGAAGCTTTCTTT. Protein product: CSASLWNTEAFF. The rearrangement joins TRBV20-1 to TRBJ1-1; D remains ambiguous. Trimming removed 3 bases at V and 1 base at J, with 6 bases between. The CDR3 runs 12 residues. Germline assignment: CDR1 DFQATT and CDR2 SNEGSKA (reference sequence).

This CDR3 is CASSPQTWTTQYF. Here the CDR3 DNA reads TGTGCCAGCAGTCCGCAGACATGGACGACCCAGTACTTC. The chain is built from TRBV25-1 and TRBJ2-5, with D uncertain. V was cut by 5 bases and J by 7 bases, with 14 bases left in between. This CDR3 has 13 residues. CDR1 MGHDK and CDR2 SYGVNS come from the germline V gene.

The J gene is TRBJ2-5, the V gene TRBV2, with a weak D call TRBD2 (5 bases). Germline-derived CDR1 and CDR2 are SNHLY and FYNNEI. V was cut by 3 bases and J by 11 bases, with 13 bases left in between. This CDR3 is built from 12 residues. The CDR3 DNA is TGTGCCAGCAGTGAGAGCCGCCGCGGGCAGTACTTC. Amino acids: CASSESRRGQYF. Full variable domain (missing parts from reference TRBV2 and TRBJ2-5): EPEVTQTPSHQVTQMGQEVILRCVPISNHLYFYWYRQILGQKVEFLVSFYNNEISEKSEIFDDQFSVERPDGSNFTLKIRSTKLEDSAMYFCASSESRRGQYFGPGTRLLVL.

This clonotype was seen more than once but under ten times. The V and J genes are TRBV25-1 and TRBJ2-2; D is uncertain. The CDR3 runs 13 residues. Trimming shortened V by 2 bases and J by 5 bases, and 6 bases separated the two germline ends. Germline lookup yields CDR1 MGHDK and CDR2 SYGVNS. This CDR3 reads CASSERATGELFF. CDR3 coding DNA: TGTGCCAGCAGTGAACGGGCAACCGGGGAGCTGTTTTTT.

Only a few counts were recorded for this clonotype. The rearrangement joins TRBV9 to TRBJ2-7, with 14 bases aligning to TRBD2. The V gene end was trimmed by 0 bases and the J gene end by 0 bases; junction bases not matched to a gene: 8. CDR3 length: 19 amino acids. Germline CDR1 SGDLS, CDR2 YYNGEE. The CDR3 coding sequence is TGTGCCAGCAGCGTAGGACTAGCGGGAGGGATGGGTGGCTCCTACGAGCAGTACTTC. Translating it yields CASSVGLAGGMGGSYEQYF.

The V and J genes are TRBV5-1 and TRBJ1-2; D may be TRBD1 (6 bases). The CDR3 runs to 17 residues. CDR1 and CDR2 from the germline V gene are SGHRS and YFSETQ. V was shortened by 3 bases and J by 0 bases, with 18 bases between the two germline ends. CDR3 loop: CASSSDGGQPSNYGYTF. The CDR3 DNA reads TGCGCCAGCAGCTCCGACGGGGGGCAACCCTCTAACTATGGCTACACCTTC.

The chain uses TRBV5-1 and TRBJ2-1; D gene ambiguous. The CDR3 runs to 16 residues. Deletions cut 0 bases from V and 2 bases from J, with 12 bases between. Germline values: CDR1 SGHRS, CDR2 YFSETQ. In nucleotides, the CDR3 is TGCGCCAGCAGCTTGGGCTCCGGGTCGACCTACAATGAGCAGTTCTTC. This sequence encodes CASSLGSGSTYNEQFF. Looking up the rest from reference TRBV5-1 and TRBJ2-1 gives the full variable domain: KAGVTQTPRYLIKTRGQQVTLSCSPISGHRSVSWYQQTPGQGLQFLFEYFSETQRNKGNFPGRFSGRQFSNSRSEMNVSTLELGDSALYLCASSLGSGSTYNEQFFGPGTRLTVL.

This clonotype was found many times. This chain connects TRBV4-3 to TRBJ2-2; D is uncertain. With 0 bases removed from V and 4 bases from J, the gap between germline ends came to 9 bases. The CDR3 is made up of 15 amino acids. Per germline, CDR1 LGHNA and CDR2 YSLEER. The CDR3 region is CASSQDNIITGELFF. The CDR3 region has the DNA TGCGCCAGCAGCCAAGATAACATCATCACCGGGGAGCTGTTTTTT.

This clonotype was counted only a few times. This chain connects TRBV12-3 or TRBV12-4 to TRBJ2-7; 8 bases fit TRBD1. The CDR3 runs 14 residues. Trimming took 5 bases from V and 4 from J; bases not matched to a gene: 7. Written as DNA, the CDR3 is TGTGCCAGCAGTCTCGGACAGGGAAAATACGAGCAGTACTTC. Its protein is CASSLGQGKYEQYF.

In its sample, this clonotype was seen a few times. This CDR3 is CASSPVRYEQYF. CDR3 DNA sequence: TGTGCCAGCAGTCCGGTCCGCTACGAGCAGTACTTC. This rearrangement joins TRBV6-2 or TRBV6-3 to TRBJ2-7; no reliable D call. Germline assignment: CDR1 MNHEY and CDR2 SVGEGT. The V gene lost 5 bases and the J gene lost 3 bases, with 8 bases spanning the gap. The CDR3 sequence is 12 residues long.

In this sample, this clonotype turned up many times. The V gene is TRBV28, the J gene TRBJ2-3; 11 bases align to TRBD2. This CDR3 is 12 amino acids long. CDR1 is MDHEN and CDR2 is SYDVKM in the germline V gene. The V gene end was trimmed by 5 bases and the J gene end by 9 bases; junction bases not matched to a gene: 1. The CDR3 DNA reads TGTGCCAGCAGTGCTAGCGGGAGGACGCAGTATTTT. Encoded protein: CASSASGRTQYF.

This clonotype appeared many times. The rearrangement joins TRBV12-3 or TRBV12-4 to TRBJ2-3, with D maybe TRBD1 (6 bases). V lost 7 bases, J lost 9 bases, and 11 bases lay in between. The CDR3 contains 11 residues. In nucleotides, the CDR3 is TGTGCCAGCACCTCAAGGGGGACGCAGTATTTT. It is translated as CASTSRGTQYF.

This clonotype was counted between two and nine times. The chain recombines TRBV19 with TRBJ2-3; 7 nucleotides agree with TRBD2. Germline-derived CDR1 and CDR2 are LNHDA and SQIVND (reference sequence). After removal of 6 bases from V and 4 bases from J, the junction contained 7 bases not matched to a gene. This CDR3 is built from 14 residues. CDR3 bases: TGTGCCAGTAGGGGCGGGAGAAAGGCAGATACGCAGTATTTT. Translated, it gives CASRGGRKADTQYF.

This clonotype occurred many times. The genes are TRBV5-1 and TRBJ1-1; D is uncertain. Germline values: CDR1 SGHRS, CDR2 YFSETQ. V lost 3 bases and J 6 bases, leaving 9 bases between the germline ends. There are 12 residues in the CDR3. CDR3 sequence reads: CASSWDGAEAFF. The CDR3, as DNA: TGCGCCAGCAGCTGGGATGGAGCTGAAGCTTTCTTT.

V usage is TRBV7-9 and J usage is TRBJ2-7; TRBD2 agrees at 9 bases. Germline V gene lookup returns CDR1 SEHNR and CDR2 FQNEAQ (reference sequence). V shed 2 bases, J shed 0 bases, and the junction held 5 bases outside the gene matches. The CDR3 has 16 residues. In DNA, the CDR3 is TGTGCCAGCAGCTTACGACGGACTAGCGACTCCTACGAGCAGTACTTC. Its protein product is CASSLRRTSDSYEQYF.

This clonotype came up many times. The chain links TRBV24-1 to TRBJ2-5; no reliable D call. Germline-derived CDR1 and CDR2 are KGHDR and SFDVKD. The CDR3 covers 15 residues. V shed 5 bases and J shed 4 bases, with 16 bases lying between them. The CDR3 coding sequence is TGTGCCACCAGTGCCAAACAGAAAGGAGCAGAGACCCAGTACTTC. Protein product: CATSAKQKGAETQYF.

The chain uses TRBV14 and TRBJ2-5, with 11 nucleotides matching TRBD1. The J segment lost 3 bases and the V segment lost 4 bases, leaving 4 bases of the junction unmatched. Per the germline V gene, CDR1 is SGHDN and CDR2 is FVKESK. The CDR3 loop spans 15 amino acids. The CDR3 DNA reads as TGTGCCAGCAGCCGACGGACAGGGGGCAAAGAGACCCAGTACTTC. This codes for CASSRRTGGKETQYF.

This clonotype has a count of ten or more. V and J are TRBV12-3 or TRBV12-4 and TRBJ1-1, with a weak D call TRBD1 (6 bases). V lost 6 bases and J 1 base, leaving 9 bases between the germline ends. The length of the CDR3 is 13 residues. The CDR3 sequence is CASRTQGNTEAFF. CDR3 DNA sequence: TGTGCCAGCAGGACACAGGGGAACACTGAAGCTTTCTTT.

The chain couples TRBV29-1 to TRBJ2-3, with D possibly TRBD2 on 6 matching bases. Germline CDR1 SQVTM, CDR2 ANQGSEA. This CDR3 has 13 residues. V was cut by 6 bases and J by 2 bases, with 12 bases left in between. In nucleotides, the CDR3 is TGCAGCGTCCAAGGGAGGTCCACAGATACGCAGTATTTT. This encodes CSVQGRSTDTQYF.

This clonotype was seen a few times. The V gene is TRBV5-8, the J gene TRBJ2-3; D is uncertain. Germline V gene lookup returns CDR1 SGHTS and CDR2 YDEGEE. Between the trimmed V and J ends, which lost 0 bases and 3 bases, there was a span of 11 bases. CDR3 length equals 15 residues. The CDR3 region has the DNA TGTGCCAGCAGCTTGGATTACACAAGGACAGATACGCAGTATTTT. Residues: CASSLDYTRTDTQYF.

The count of this clonotype is one. The V gene is TRBV18, the J gene TRBJ1-1; D is uncertain. The CDR3 has 14 residues. The V gene lost 3 bases and the J gene lost 4 bases, with 12 bases spanning the gap. Per the germline V gene, CDR1 is KGHSH and CDR2 is LQKENI. CDR3 amino acids: CASSPPGPGTEAFF. CDR3 bases: TGTGCCAGCTCACCTCCAGGACCAGGCACTGAAGCTTTCTTT.

This chain connects TRBV20-1 to TRBJ2-3, with no clear D. Germline CDR1 is DFQATT and CDR2 is SNEGSKA (reference sequence). CDR3 length: 13 residues. Trimming left V 0 bases short and J 3 bases short, with 7 bases between. The CDR3 DNA sequence: TGCAGTGCTAGAGATCGGGCGACAGATACGCAGTATTTT. Its translation: CSARDRATDTQYF.

Points on this clonotype: Germline is not matched at one junction end, which may reflect a read error. The chain joins TRBV15 to TRBJ2-3; D is possibly TRBD1 or TRBD2 (6 bases each). The length of the CDR3 is 15 residues. Germline assignment: CDR1 LNHNV and CDR2 YYDKDF (reference sequence). The CDR3 spells CATIRDWGATDTQYF. CDR3 sequence (DNA): TGTGCCACCATCAGAGATTGGGGGGCGACAGATACGCAGTATTTT. The variable domain in full, with the rest retrieved from reference TRBV15 and TRBJ2-3, is DAMVIQNPRYQVTQFGKPVTLSCSQTLNHNVMYWYQQKSSQAPKLLFHYYDKDFNNEADTPDNFQSRRPNTSFCFLDIRSPGLGDTAMYLCATIRDWGATDTQYFGPGTRLTVL.

This clonotype occurred a few times. The chain joins TRBV4-1 to TRBJ2-4; 9 nucleotides match TRBD2. CDR3 length: 17 residues. J gave up 0 bases and V 1 base, and 4 bases lay outside the gene matches. The germline V gene encodes CDR1 MGHRA and CDR2 YSYEKL. Here the CDR3 DNA reads TGCGCCAGCAGCCAAGTAATAGCGGGAGTAGCCAAAAACATTCAGTACTTC. It translates to CASSQVIAGVAKNIQYF.

This clonotype showed up many times. V gene TRBV5-1 combines with J gene TRBJ1-1; TRBD1 aligns across 7 bases. V lost 0 bases and J lost 1; bases outside the gene matches: 3. The CDR3 has 15 residues. The germline CDR1 and CDR2 sequences are SGHRS and YFSETQ. CDR3 coding DNA: TGCGCCAGCAGCTTGGAGGGACAGCAGAACACTGAAGCTTTCTTT. Translated, it gives CASSLEGQQNTEAFF.

Only a few counts were recorded for this clonotype. The V and J genes are TRBV11-2 and TRBJ2-3, with 11 nucleotides matching TRBD2. The CDR3 is made up of 16 amino acids. The V and J ends lost 5 bases and 5 bases, in that order; junction bases with no gene match: 9. In germline, CDR1 is SGHAT, CDR2 FQNNGV. The CDR3 nucleotides are TGTGCCAGCAGCCCAGGGGGACTAGCGGTTTTAGATACGCAGTATTTT. This encodes CASSPGGLAVLDTQYF.

This clonotype was seen only a few times. The chain carries TRBV19 and TRBJ1-5; tentatively, D is TRBD1 (6 bases). The CDR3 sequence is 15 residues long. Germline lookup yields CDR1 LNHDA and CDR2 SQIVND (reference sequence). V was clipped by 2 bases and J by 6 bases, with 14 bases between them. The CDR3 reads CASSIRYRDGQPQHF. DNA of the CDR3: TGTGCCAGTAGTATAAGGTACAGGGACGGTCAGCCCCAGCATTTT. Together with reference TRBV19 and TRBJ1-5, the CDR3 gives the full variable domain: DGGITQSPKYLFRKEGQNVTLSCEQNLNHDAMYWYRQDPGQGLRLIYYSQIVNDFQKGDIAEGYSVSREKKESFPLTVTSAQKNPTAFYLCASSIRYRDGQPQHFGDGTRLSIL.

The table lists this clonotype with a few counts. At one end the junction does not follow the germline gene, possibly because of a read error. The rearrangement uses TRBV7-7 and TRBJ2-1; 7 nucleotides line up with TRBD2. This CDR3 is built from 15 residues. The germline V gene has CDR1 SSHAT and CDR2 FNYEAQ (reference sequence). CDR3 coding DNA: TGTGCTAGCAGCTTAGTCGGCGGGGGCTACAATGAGCAGTTCTTC. This gives the protein CASSLVGGGYNEQFF.

The chain is built from TRBV6-5 and TRBJ2-7; D is tentatively TRBD1 or TRBD2 (5 bases each). This CDR3 spans 17 amino acids. Germline-derived CDR1 and CDR2 are MNHEY and SVGAGI. Trimming removed 0 bases from V and 6 bases from J, with 21 bases in between. The CDR3 loop is CASSYSSPGRGESEQYF. The CDR3 region has the DNA TGTGCCAGCAGTTACTCCAGCCCGGGTAGAGGGGAATCCGAGCAGTACTTC.